Ten or more counts support the clone carrying this T cell receptor (beta chain). What it recognizes is unknown. This sample was taken from a study of blood T cells in healthy people across ages. Points from the study as a whole: Long-lived and aged donors differed, with more naive CD4+ cells and higher diversity in the long-lived.

Through a sample-barcoded 5' primer and a J-beta primer mix, a second PCR was run for roughly 6 to 12 cycles. TCRdb processed the 5' RACE reads anew with MiXCR; each CDR3 protein has one entry. This table holds roughly 730,000 distinct CDR3 sequences, roughly three fifths found once. Each individual donor underwent a draw of roughly 10 milliliters of peripheral blood. A minimum of 5 micrograms of total RNA was extracted per sample. The clonotype comes from a man aged 40-49 years in good health. The source material was blood.

The CDR3 is CGFMNTEAFF. As DNA, the CDR3 is TGCGGATTTATGAACACTGAAGCTTTCTTT. This chain links TRBV29-1 with TRBJ1-1; D unclear. Germline V gene sequence: CDR1 SQVTM, CDR2 ANQGSEA. This CDR3 comprises 10 residues.